This T cell receptor beta chain came from a study of blood T cell repertoires in COVID-19. Study as a whole: Nucleic acid was either cDNA or gDNA, and it came from T cells, B-cell-depleted T cells, or PBMCs.

Original processing notes: The assay estimated nucleated cells by amplifying reference gene primers. The table came from immunoSEQ multiplex PCR; TCRdb's copy has only in-frame clones and leaves some out. V and J calls and clone size are as listed in that table; D and trimming were resolved from the DNA. The sample includes some 96,000 clones, around 88% of them seen just once. The CDR3 runs to 16 residues. Trimming removed 5 bases from V and 1 base from J; junction bases left unmatched: 5. The germline CDR1 and CDR2 sequences are SGHTA and FQGNSA. This chain links TRBV7-2 with TRBJ2-1, with 10 bases aligning to TRBD2. The source material was peripheral blood. The TCR sequence derives from a human donor in a cohort sampled during active COVID-19. This CDR3 is CASSIRLAGSYNEQFF. CDR3 nucleotides: TGTGCCAGCAGCATAAGACTAGCGGGTTCCTACAATGAGCAGTTCTTC.